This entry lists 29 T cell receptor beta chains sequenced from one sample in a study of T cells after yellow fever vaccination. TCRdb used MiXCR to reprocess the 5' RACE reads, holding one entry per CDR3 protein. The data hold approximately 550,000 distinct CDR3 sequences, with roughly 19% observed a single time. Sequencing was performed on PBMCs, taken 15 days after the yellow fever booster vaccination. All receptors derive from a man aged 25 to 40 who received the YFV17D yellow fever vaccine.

CDR3 in amino acids: CASSLGSVETQYF. The CDR3, as DNA: TGTGCCAGCAGCTTAGGGAGCGTGGAGACCCAGTACTTC. The chain carries TRBV7-8 and TRBJ2-5; the D is unclear. Trimming removed 1 base from V and 5 bases from J, with 8 bases in between. The CDR3 has 13 residues. The germline gives CDR1 SGHVS, CDR2 FQNEAQ.

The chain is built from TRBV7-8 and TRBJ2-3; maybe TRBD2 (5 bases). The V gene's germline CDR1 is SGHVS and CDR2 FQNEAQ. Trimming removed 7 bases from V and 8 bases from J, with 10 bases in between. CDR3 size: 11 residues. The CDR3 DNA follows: TGTGCCAGCAACTTCGAGGGTACGCAGTATTTT. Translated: CASNFEGTQYF.

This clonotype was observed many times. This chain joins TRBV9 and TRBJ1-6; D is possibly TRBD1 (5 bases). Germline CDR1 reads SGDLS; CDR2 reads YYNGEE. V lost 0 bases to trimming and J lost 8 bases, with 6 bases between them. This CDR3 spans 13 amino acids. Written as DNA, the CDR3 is TGTGCCAGCAGCGTAGAGGGGTATTCACCCCTCCACTTT. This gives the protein CASSVEGYSPLHF.

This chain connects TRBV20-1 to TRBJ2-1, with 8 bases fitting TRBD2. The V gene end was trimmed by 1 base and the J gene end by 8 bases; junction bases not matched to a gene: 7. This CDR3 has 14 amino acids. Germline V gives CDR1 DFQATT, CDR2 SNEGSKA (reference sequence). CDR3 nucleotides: TGCAGTGCTAGAGTCGGGACTAGTATATATGAGCAGTTCTTC. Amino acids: CSARVGTSIYEQFF.

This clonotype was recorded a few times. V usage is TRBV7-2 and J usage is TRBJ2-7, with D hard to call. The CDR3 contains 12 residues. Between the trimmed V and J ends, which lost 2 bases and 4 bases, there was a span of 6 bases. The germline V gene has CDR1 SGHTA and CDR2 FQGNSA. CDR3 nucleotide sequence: TGTGCCAGCAGCTTACTTAGGTACGAGCAGTACTTC. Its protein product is CASSLLRYEQYF.

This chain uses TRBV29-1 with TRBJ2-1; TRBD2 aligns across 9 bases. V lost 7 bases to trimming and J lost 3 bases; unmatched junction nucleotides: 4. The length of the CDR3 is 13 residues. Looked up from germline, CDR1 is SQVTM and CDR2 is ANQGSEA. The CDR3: CSGGLANYNEQFF. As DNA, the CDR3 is TGCAGCGGCGGACTAGCGAACTACAATGAGCAGTTCTTC.

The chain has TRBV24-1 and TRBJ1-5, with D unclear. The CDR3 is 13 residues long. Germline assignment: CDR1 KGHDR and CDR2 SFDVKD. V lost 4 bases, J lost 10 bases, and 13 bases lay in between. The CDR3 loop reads CATSDGHRRPQHF. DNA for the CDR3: TGTGCCACCAGTGACGGGCACCGTCGACCCCAGCATTTT.

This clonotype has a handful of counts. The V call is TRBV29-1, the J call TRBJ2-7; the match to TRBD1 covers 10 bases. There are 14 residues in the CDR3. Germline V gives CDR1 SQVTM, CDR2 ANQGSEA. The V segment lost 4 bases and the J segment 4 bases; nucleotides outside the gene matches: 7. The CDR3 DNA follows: TGCAGCGTTGGCGGGACAGGGGCCCCATACGAGCAGTACTTC. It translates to CSVGGTGAPYEQYF.

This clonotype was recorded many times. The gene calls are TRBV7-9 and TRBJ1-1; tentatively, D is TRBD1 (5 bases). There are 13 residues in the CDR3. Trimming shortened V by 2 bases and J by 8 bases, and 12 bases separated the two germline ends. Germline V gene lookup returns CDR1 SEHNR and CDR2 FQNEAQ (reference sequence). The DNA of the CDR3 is TGTGCCAGCAGCTTACCCGGGGGTTTGGAAGCTTTCTTT. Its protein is CASSLPGGLEAFF.

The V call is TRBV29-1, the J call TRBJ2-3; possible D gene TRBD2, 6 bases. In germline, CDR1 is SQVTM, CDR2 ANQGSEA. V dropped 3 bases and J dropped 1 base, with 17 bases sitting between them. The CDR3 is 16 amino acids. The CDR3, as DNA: TGCAGCGTTGAGTTCGGGTGGTCTAGCGGCACAGATACGCAGTATTTT. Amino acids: CSVEFGWSSGTDTQYF.

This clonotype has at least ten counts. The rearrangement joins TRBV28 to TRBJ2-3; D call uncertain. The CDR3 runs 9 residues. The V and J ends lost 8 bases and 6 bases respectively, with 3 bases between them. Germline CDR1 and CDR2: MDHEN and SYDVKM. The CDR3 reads CASFDTQYF. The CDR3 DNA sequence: TGTGCCAGCTTCGATACGCAGTATTTT.

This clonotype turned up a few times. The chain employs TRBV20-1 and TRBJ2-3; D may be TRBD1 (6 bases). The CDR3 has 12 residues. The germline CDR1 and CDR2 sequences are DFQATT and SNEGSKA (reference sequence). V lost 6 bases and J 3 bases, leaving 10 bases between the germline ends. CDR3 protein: CSARTATDTQYF. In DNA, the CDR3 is TGCAGTGCGAGGACAGCAACAGATACGCAGTATTTT.

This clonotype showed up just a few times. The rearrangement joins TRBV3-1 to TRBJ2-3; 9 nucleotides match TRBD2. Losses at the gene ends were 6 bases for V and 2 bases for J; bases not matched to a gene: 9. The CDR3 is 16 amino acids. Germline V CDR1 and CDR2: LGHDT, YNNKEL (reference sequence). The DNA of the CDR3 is TGTGCCAGCAGTACCGGGACTAGCAGAACCACAGATACGCAGTATTTT. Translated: CASSTGTSRTTDTQYF.

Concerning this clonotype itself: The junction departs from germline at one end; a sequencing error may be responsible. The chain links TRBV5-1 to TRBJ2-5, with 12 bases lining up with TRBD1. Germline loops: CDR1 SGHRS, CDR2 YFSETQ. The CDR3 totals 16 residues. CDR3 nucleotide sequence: TGCGCCAGCAGCTACCGACCCCCGGGACAGGGGGCACCCGCTCTCTTC. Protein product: CASSYRPPGQGAPALF.

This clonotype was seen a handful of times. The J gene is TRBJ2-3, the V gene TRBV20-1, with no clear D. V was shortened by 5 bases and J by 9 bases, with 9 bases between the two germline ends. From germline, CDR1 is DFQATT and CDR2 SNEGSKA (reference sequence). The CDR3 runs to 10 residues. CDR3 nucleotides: TGCAGTGCTGTTCTTGGAACGCAGTATTTT. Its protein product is CSAVLGTQYF.

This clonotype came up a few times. In DNA, the CDR3 is TGTGCCAGTACCCTTAGCGGGAGGCATACAGATACGCAGTATTTT. It yields the protein CASTLSGRHTDTQYF. The chain combines TRBV19 with TRBJ2-3, with 10 bases matching TRBD2. The CDR3 extends over 15 amino acids. The germline gives CDR1 LNHDA, CDR2 SQIVND (reference sequence). Trimming took 7 bases from V and 3 from J; bases not matched to a gene: 7.

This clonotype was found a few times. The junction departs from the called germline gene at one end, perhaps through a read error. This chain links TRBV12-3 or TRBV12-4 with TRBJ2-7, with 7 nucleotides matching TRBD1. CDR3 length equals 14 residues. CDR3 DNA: TGTGCCAGCAGTGTAGCGACAGGGACCTACGAGCAGTACTTC. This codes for CASSVATGTYEQYF.

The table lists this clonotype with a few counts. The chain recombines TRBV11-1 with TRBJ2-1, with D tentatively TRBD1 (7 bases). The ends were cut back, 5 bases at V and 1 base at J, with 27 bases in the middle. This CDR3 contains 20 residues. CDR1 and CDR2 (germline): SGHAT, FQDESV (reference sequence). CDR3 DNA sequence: TGTGCCAGCAGCCAAACCGGGGACAGCCCAGTTGGGGGGTCCTACAATGAGCAGTTCTTC. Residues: CASSQTGDSPVGGSYNEQFF.

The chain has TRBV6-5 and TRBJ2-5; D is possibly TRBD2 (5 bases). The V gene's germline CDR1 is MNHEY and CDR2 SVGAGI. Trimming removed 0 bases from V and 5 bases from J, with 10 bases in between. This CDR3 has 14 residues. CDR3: CASSYSRGKETQYF. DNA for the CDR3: TGTGCCAGCAGTTACTCGAGAGGGAAGGAGACCCAGTACTTC.

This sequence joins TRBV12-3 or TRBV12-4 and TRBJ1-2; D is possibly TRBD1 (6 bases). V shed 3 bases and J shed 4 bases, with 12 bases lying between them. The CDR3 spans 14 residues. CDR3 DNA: TGTGCCAGCAGTTTTAACAGGGAGGCCTATGGCTACACCTTC. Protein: CASSFNREAYGYTF.

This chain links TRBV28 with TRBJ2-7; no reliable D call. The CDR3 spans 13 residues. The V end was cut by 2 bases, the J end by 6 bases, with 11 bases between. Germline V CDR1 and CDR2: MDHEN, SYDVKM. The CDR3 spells CASSLPGSAEQYF. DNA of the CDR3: TGTGCCAGCAGTTTACCCGGATCCGCCGAGCAGTACTTC.

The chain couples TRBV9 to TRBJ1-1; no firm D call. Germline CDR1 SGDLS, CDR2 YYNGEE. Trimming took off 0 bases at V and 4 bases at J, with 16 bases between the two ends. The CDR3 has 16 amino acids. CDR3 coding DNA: TGTGCCAGCAGCGTAGCCGCGACTCCAACGGGCACTGAAGCTTTCTTT. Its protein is CASSVAATPTGTEAFF.

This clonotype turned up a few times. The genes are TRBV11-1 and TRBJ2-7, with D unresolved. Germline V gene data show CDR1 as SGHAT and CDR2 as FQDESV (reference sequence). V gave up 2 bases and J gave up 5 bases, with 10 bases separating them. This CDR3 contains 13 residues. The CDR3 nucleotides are TGTGCCAGCAGCTTACTGGTCCGGCACGAGCAGTACTTC. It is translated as CASSLLVRHEQYF.

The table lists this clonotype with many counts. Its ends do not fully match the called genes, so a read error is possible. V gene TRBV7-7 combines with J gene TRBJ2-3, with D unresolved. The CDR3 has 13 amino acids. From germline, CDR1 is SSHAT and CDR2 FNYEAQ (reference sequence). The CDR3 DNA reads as TGTGCTAGCAGCTTAGCCCAAACAGATACGCAGTATTTT. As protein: CASSLAQTDTQYF.

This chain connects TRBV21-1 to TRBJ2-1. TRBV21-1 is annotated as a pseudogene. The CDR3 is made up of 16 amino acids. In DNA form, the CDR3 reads TGTGCCAGCAGCATAAACTCGACCCTTTACGCTGATGAGCAGTTCTTC. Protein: CASSINSTLYADEQFF.

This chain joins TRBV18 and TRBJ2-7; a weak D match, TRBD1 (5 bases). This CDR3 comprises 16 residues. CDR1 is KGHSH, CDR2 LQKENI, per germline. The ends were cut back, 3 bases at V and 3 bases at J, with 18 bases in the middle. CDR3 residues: CASSPVIAGKGYEQYF. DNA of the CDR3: TGTGCCAGCTCACCGGTAATCGCAGGGAAAGGCTACGAGCAGTACTTC.

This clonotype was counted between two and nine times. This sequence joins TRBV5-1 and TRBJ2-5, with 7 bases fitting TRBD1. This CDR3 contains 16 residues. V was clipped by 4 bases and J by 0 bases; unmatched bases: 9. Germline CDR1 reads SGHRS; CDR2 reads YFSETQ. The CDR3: CASSGWDRTYQETQYF. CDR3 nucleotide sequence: TGCGCCAGCAGCGGGTGGGACAGAACGTACCAAGAGACCCAGTACTTC.

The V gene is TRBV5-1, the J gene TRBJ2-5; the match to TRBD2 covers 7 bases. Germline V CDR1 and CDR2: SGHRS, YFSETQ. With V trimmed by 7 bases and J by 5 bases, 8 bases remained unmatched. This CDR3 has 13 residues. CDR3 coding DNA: TGCGCCAGCGGGAGGGAGGGCCGTGAGACCCAGTACTTC. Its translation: CASGREGRETQYF. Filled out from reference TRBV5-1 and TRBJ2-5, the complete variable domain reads KAGVTQTPRYLIKTRGQQVTLSCSPISGHRSVSWYQQTPGQGLQFLFEYFSETQRNKGNFPGRFSGRQFSNSRSEMNVSTLELGDSALYLCASGREGRETQYFGPGTRLLVL.

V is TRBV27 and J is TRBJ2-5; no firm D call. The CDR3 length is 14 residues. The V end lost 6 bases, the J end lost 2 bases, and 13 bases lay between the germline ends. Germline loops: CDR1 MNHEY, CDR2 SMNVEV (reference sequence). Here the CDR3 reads CASRLRDGQETQYF. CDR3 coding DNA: TGTGCCAGCAGGCTAAGGGATGGGCAAGAGACCCAGTACTTC.